This TCR beta chain was retrieved from a study of cytomegalovirus exposure and HLA in healthy donors. V was pared by 1 base and J by 6 bases, with 18 bases between. Germline CDR1 SGHTA, CDR2 FQGTGA. This CDR3 is built from 16 residues. Study results and limitations: According to reports, the classifier identified cytomegalovirus status with high specificity and sensitivity.

Libraries were prepared by immunoSEQ multiplex PCR; TCRdb keeps only in-frame clonotypes and omits some of them. The sample lists about 120,000 clones; over 65% were seen once. Concerning this clone: Its antigen is still unknown.

J is TRBJ1-2 and V is TRBV7-3; TRBD1 is a possible D gene (6 bases). Sequencing used PBMCs. This clonotype was sampled from a woman in her 30s in good health and CMV-seronegative. CDR3 residues: CASSLNPGRGGDGYTF. CDR3 in DNA: TGTGCCAGCAGCTTAAACCCCGGGAGGGGGGGCGATGGCTACACCTTC.